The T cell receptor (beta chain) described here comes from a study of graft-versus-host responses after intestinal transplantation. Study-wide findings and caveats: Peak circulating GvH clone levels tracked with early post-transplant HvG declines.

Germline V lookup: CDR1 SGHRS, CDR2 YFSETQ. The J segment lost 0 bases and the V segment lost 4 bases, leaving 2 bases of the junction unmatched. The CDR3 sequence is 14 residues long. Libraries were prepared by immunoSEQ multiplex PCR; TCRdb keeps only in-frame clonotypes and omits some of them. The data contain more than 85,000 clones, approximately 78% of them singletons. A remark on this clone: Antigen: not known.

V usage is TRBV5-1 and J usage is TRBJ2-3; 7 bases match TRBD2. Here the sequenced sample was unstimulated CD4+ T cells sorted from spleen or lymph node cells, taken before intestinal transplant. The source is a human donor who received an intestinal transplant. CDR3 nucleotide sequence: TGCGCCAGCAGCGTAGCGGGTAGCACAGATACGCAGTATTTT. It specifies CASSVAGSTDTQYF.